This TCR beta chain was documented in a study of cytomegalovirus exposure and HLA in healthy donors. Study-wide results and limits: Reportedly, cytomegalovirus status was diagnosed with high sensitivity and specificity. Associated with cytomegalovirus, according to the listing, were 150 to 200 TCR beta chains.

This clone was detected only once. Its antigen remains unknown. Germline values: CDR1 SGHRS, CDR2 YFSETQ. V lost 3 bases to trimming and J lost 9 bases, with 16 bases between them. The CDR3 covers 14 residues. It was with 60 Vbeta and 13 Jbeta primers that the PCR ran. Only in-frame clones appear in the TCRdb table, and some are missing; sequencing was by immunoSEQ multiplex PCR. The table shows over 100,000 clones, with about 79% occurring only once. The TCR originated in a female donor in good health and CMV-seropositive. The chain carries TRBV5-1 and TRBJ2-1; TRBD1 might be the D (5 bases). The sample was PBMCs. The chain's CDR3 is CASSSHTGQSEQFF. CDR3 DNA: TGCGCCAGCAGCTCCCACACTGGACAAAGTGAGCAGTTCTTC.